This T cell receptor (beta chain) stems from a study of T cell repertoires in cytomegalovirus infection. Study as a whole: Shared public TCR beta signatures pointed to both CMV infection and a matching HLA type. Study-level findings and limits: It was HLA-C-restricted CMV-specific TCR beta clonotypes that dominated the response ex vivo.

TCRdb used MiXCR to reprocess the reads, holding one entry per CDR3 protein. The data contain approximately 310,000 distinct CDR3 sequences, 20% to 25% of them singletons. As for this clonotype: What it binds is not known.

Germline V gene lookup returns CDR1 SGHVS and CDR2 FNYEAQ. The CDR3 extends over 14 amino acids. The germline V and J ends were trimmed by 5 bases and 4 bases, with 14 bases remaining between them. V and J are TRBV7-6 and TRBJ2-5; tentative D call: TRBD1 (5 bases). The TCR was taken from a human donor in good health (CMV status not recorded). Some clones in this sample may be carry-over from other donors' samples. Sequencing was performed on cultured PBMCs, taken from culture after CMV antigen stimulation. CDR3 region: CASSLTTDLETQYF. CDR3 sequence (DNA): TGTGCCAGCAGCCTAACGACAGATTTAGAGACCCAGTACTTC.